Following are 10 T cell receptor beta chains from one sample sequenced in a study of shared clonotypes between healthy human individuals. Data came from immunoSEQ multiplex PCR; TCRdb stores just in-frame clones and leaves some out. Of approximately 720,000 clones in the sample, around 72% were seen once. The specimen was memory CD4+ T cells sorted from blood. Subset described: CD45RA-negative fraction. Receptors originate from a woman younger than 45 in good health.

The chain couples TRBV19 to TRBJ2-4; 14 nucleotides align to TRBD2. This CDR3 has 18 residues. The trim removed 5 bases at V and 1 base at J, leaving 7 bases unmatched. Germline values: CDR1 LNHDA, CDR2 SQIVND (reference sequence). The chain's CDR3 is CASSPGLAGDRAKNIQYF. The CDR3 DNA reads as TGTGCCAGTAGTCCGGGACTAGCGGGAGATAGGGCCAAAAACATTCAGTACTTC.

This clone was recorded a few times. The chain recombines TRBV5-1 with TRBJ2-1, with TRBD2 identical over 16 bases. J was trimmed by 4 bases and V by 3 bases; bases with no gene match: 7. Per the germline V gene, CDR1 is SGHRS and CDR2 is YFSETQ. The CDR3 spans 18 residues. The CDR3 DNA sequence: TGCGCCAGCAGCTCACCGGGACTAGCGGGAGGGGCATACAATGAGCAGTTCTTC. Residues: CASSSPGLAGGAYNEQFF. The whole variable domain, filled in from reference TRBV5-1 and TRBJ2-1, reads KAGVTQTPRYLIKTRGQQVTLSCSPISGHRSVSWYQQTPGQGLQFLFEYFSETQRNKGNFPGRFSGRQFSNSRSEMNVSTLELGDSALYLCASSSPGLAGGAYNEQFFGPGTRLTVL.

Here the CDR3 DNA reads TGCGCCAGCAGCTTGGCCGGGGGGTACCAAGAGACCCAGTACTTC. Protein: CASSLAGGYQETQYF. This chain joins TRBV5-1 and TRBJ2-5, with 7 bases that match TRBD2. Germline V gene data show CDR1 as SGHRS and CDR2 as YFSETQ. V was pared by 0 bases and J by 0 bases, with 2 bases of the junction left unmatched. The CDR3 has 15 residues.

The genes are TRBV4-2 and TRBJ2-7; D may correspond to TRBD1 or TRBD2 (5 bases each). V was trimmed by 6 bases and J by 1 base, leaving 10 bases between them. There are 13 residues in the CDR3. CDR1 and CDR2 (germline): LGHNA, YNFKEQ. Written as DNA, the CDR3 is TGTGCCAGCAGAGGGACGGCGTCCTACGAGCAGTACTTC. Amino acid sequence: CASRGTASYEQYF.

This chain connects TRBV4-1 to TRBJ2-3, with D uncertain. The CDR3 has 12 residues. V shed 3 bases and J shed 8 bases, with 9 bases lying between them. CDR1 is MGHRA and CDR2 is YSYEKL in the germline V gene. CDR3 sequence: CASSHPLGTQYF. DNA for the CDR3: TGCGCCAGCAGCCACCCCTTGGGTACGCAGTATTTT.

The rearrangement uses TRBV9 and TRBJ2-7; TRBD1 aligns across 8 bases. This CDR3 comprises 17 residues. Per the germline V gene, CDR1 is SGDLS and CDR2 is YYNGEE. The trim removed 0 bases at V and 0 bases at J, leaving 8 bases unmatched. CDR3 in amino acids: CASSVVSRDRSSYEQYF. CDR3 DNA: TGTGCCAGCAGCGTAGTCTCAAGGGACAGGAGCTCCTACGAGCAGTACTTC.

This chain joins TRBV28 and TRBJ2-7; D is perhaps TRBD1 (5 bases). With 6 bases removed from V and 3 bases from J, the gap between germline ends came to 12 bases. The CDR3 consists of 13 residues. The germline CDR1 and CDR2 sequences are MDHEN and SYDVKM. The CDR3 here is CASRRPTGYEQYF. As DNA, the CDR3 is TGTGCCAGCAGGCGCCCAACAGGCTACGAGCAGTACTTC.

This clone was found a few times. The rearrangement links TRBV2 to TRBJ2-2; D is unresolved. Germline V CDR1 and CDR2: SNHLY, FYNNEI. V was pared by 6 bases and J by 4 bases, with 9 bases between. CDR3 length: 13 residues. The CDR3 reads CASRAEITGELFF. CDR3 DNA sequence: TGTGCCAGCAGGGCTGAGATCACCGGGGAGCTGTTTTTT.

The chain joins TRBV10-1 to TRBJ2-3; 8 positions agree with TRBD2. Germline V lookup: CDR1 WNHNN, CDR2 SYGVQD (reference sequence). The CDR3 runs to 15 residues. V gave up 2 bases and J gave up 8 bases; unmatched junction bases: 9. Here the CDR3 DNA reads TGCGCCAGCAGTGAGCCCCAGCGGGAGTTCGGTACGCAGTATTTT. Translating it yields CASSEPQREFGTQYF.

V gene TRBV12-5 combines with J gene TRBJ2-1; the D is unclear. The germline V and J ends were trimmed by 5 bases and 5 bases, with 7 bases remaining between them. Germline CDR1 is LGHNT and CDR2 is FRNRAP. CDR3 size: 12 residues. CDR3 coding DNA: TGTGCTAGTGGTCTGGGGAACAATGAGCAGTTCTTC. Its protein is CASGLGNNEQFF.